Each of the 27 T cell receptor beta chains below was sequenced from the same sample in a study of blood T cells in healthy people across ages. Together with a sample-barcoded 5' primer, a J-beta primer mix was included in a second PCR lasting about 6 to 11 cycles. TCRdb fed the 5' RACE reads into MiXCR, producing one record per CDR3 protein. The sample comprises approximately 1.5 million distinct CDR3 sequences, 30% to 40% of which are singletons, and approximately 11% rests with the top ten. The sample was blood. The receptors come from a woman in her twenties or thirties in good health.

This clonotype has ten or more counts. V gene TRBV20-1 combines with J gene TRBJ2-7; 11 bases agree with TRBD2. The CDR3 loop spans 16 amino acids. V lost 6 bases to trimming and J lost 0 bases; unmatched junction nucleotides: 10. Germline V CDR1 and CDR2: DFQATT, SNEGSKA (reference sequence). CDR3 in amino acids: CSAHGTSGPSSYEQYF. CDR3 coding DNA: TGCAGTGCCCACGGGACTAGCGGTCCTAGCTCCTACGAGCAGTACTTC.

The chain recombines TRBV5-1 with TRBJ2-3; possibly TRBD1 for D (6 bases). The V and J ends lost 2 bases and 0 bases respectively, with 13 bases between them. CDR1 and CDR2 (germline): SGHRS, YFSETQ. CDR3 length: 16 residues. The CDR3 here is CASSFGLGASTDTQYF. The CDR3 DNA follows: TGCGCCAGCAGCTTTGGCCTGGGGGCCAGCACAGATACGCAGTATTTT.

The chain employs TRBV6-1 and TRBJ2-1, with 7 bases fitting TRBD2. Germline-derived CDR1 and CDR2 are MNHNS and SASEGT. The CDR3 length is 16 residues. Trimming removed 4 bases from V and 2 bases from J; junction bases left unmatched: 8. CDR3 protein: CASSGGGRVAYNEQFF. CDR3 coding DNA: TGTGCCAGCAGTGGGGGAGGGAGGGTGGCCTACAATGAGCAGTTCTTC.

This clonotype was seen a handful of times. CDR3 DNA sequence: TGTGCCAGCAGCCCATCGACTAGCGGGGGGAATCACTTCCAAGAGACCCAGTACTTC. Translated: CASSPSTSGGNHFQETQYF. The V and J genes are TRBV13 and TRBJ2-5, with 13 bases aligning to TRBD2. J was trimmed by 1 base and V by 5 bases; bases with no gene match: 13. The CDR3 covers 19 residues. Germline-derived CDR1 and CDR2 are PRHDT and FYEKMQ (reference sequence).

This clonotype was observed at least ten times. V is TRBV29-1 and J is TRBJ2-7; tentatively, D is TRBD2 (6 bases). V was cut by 4 bases and J by 6 bases, with 16 bases left in between. In germline, CDR1 is SQVTM, CDR2 ANQGSEA. This CDR3 spans 13 amino acids. CDR3 loop: CSVGRLVLGEQYF. The DNA for the CDR3 is TGCAGCGTTGGACGACTAGTGTTGGGCGAGCAGTACTTC.

There are a few counts of this clonotype. The chain employs TRBV6-4 and TRBJ2-1, with D maybe TRBD2 (5 bases). The ends were cut back, 4 bases at V and 0 bases at J, with 13 bases in the middle. The germline V gene has CDR1 MRHNA and CDR2 SNTAGT. The CDR3 runs to 16 residues. The CDR3 here is CASSVSGRNSYNEQFF. CDR3 nucleotides: TGTGCCAGCAGTGTGTCGGGGAGAAACTCCTACAATGAGCAGTTCTTC.

In its sample, this clonotype was seen a few times. The chain couples TRBV20-1 to TRBJ2-7; either TRBD1 or TRBD2 may supply D (6 bases each). Trimming removed 4 bases from V and 9 bases from J, with 19 bases in between. CDR1 DFQATT and CDR2 SNEGSKA come from the germline V gene (reference sequence). CDR3 length equals 13 residues. The CDR3 DNA sequence: TGCAGTGCTAAGACCCGCGAGGGGGGTGGGCAGTACTTC. This sequence encodes CSAKTREGGGQYF.

On this clonotype: A read error may produce the germline difference seen at one junction end. The V gene is TRBV20-1, the J gene TRBJ2-2, with 7 bases identical to TRBD2. The CDR3 covers 13 residues. In germline, CDR1 is DFQATT, CDR2 SNEGSKA (reference sequence). The CDR3 DNA reads as TGCAGTGCGAGAGGAGCGGGGACCGGGGTGCTGTTTTTT. Protein: CSARGAGTGVLFF.

In this sample, this clonotype turned up a few times. The chain couples TRBV28 to TRBJ2-6; D possibly corresponds to TRBD1 (5 bases). CDR3 length: 16 amino acids. Trimming cost V 8 bases and J 1 base, with 15 bases left between them. Per the germline V gene, CDR1 is MDHEN and CDR2 is SYDVKM. The CDR3 nucleotides are TGTGCCAGCTGCATCCAGACAGTTTCTGGGGCCAACGTCCTGACTTTC. It yields the protein CASCIQTVSGANVLTF. Based on the CDR3 plus reference TRBV28 and TRBJ2-6, the full variable domain is DVKVTQSSRYLVKRTGEKVFLECVQDMDHENMFWYRQDPGLGLRLIYFSYDVKMKEKGDIPEGYSVSREKKERFSLILESASTNQTSMYLCASCIQTVSGANVLTFGAGSRLTVL.

The chain couples TRBV12-3 or TRBV12-4 to TRBJ2-5; TRBD2 agrees at 9 bases. This CDR3 contains 16 residues. With 6 bases clipped from V and 1 base from J, the junction kept 9 bases outside the gene matches. The CDR3 here is CASSQAGGPRQETQYF. CDR3 nucleotide sequence: TGTGCCAGCAGCCAAGCGGGGGGACCTCGCCAAGAGACCCAGTACTTC.

This clonotype was detected a few times. This chain uses TRBV27 with TRBJ1-2, with 9 bases identical to TRBD1. Germline V lookup: CDR1 MNHEY, CDR2 SMNVEV (reference sequence). Trimming took 5 bases from V and 4 from J; bases not matched to a gene: 8. CDR3 length equals 15 residues. CDR3 protein: CASSPHRGRTYGYTF. As DNA, the CDR3 is TGTGCCAGCAGTCCCCACAGGGGGCGGACCTATGGCTACACCTTC.

CDR3 residues: CASSPGGVGTQYF. The CDR3 nucleotides read TGTGCCAGCAGCCCTGGGGGGGTCGGGACCCAGTACTTC. The chain uses TRBV5-6 and TRBJ2-5; the match to TRBD2 covers 7 bases. Per the germline V gene, CDR1 is SGHDT and CDR2 is YYEEEE. The CDR3 totals 13 residues. The junction had 7 bases not matched to a gene; V was cut back by 4 bases and J by 7 bases.

This clonotype was observed once. Germline is not matched at one junction end, which may reflect a read error. The chain uses TRBV5-1 and TRBJ2-7; D may match TRBD1 or TRBD2 (6 bases each). Per germline, CDR1 SGHRS and CDR2 YFSETQ. This CDR3 is 15 amino acids long. The CDR3 reads CVSSLEAAGEDEQYF. Written as DNA, the CDR3 is TGCGTCAGCAGCCTAGAGGCGGCAGGGGAGGACGAGCAGTACTTC. Filled out from reference TRBV5-1 and TRBJ2-7, the complete variable domain reads KAGVTQTPRYLIKTRGQQVTLSCSPISGHRSVSWYQQTPGQGLQFLFEYFSETQRNKGNFPGRFSGRQFSNSRSEMNVSTLELGDSALYLCVSSLEAAGEDEQYFGPGTRLTVT.

Only a few counts were recorded for this clonotype. This chain connects TRBV4-2 to TRBJ2-6; tentatively, D is TRBD2 (7 bases). The CDR3 is 16 amino acids. Per the germline V gene, CDR1 is LGHNA and CDR2 is YNFKEQ. V lost 2 bases and J 4 bases, leaving 12 bases between the germline ends. This CDR3 reads CASSQIAGAGANVLTF. CDR3 sequence (DNA): TGTGCCAGCAGCCAAATCGCGGGGGCCGGGGCCAACGTCCTGACTTTC.

The genes are TRBV20-1 and TRBJ2-2; 8 bases match TRBD2. CDR3 length equals 13 residues. With 6 bases clipped from V and 7 bases from J, the junction kept 7 bases outside the gene matches. Looked up from germline, CDR1 is DFQATT and CDR2 is SNEGSKA (reference sequence). CDR3 sequence (DNA): TGCAGTGCCCCGGACGGGGGGGACGGGGAGCTGTTTTTT. Translated: CSAPDGGDGELFF.

This chain connects TRBV6-1 to TRBJ2-7; 7 bases align to TRBD1. The CDR3 sequence is 16 residues long. V trimming: 6 bases; J trimming: 2 bases; junction bases outside the gene matches: 13. In germline, CDR1 is MNHNS, CDR2 SASEGT. CDR3 coding DNA: TGTGCCAGCAGAACCGATCCGACCGGGACAGCCTACGAGCAGTACTTC. This sequence encodes CASRTDPTGTAYEQYF.

Many counts were recorded for this clonotype. The CDR3 DNA is TGTGCCAGGAAACAGTCCCACTATGGCTACACCTTC. It yields the protein CARKQSHYGYTF. The chain combines TRBV27 with TRBJ1-2, with D unclear. The V and J ends lost 9 bases and 3 bases respectively, with 11 bases between them. The CDR3 is 12 residues long. Germline V gene data show CDR1 as MNHEY and CDR2 as SMNVEV (reference sequence).

The chain couples TRBV30 to TRBJ1-1; possible D gene TRBD1, 5 bases. This CDR3 is 12 amino acids long. Germline-derived CDR1 and CDR2 are GTSNPN and SVGIG (reference sequence). V was cut by 8 bases and J by 5 bases, with 15 bases left in between. DNA of the CDR3: TGTGCCAGAGACAGCCACGGTACTGAAGCTTTCTTT. Amino acids: CARDSHGTEAFF.

The chain is built from TRBV27 and TRBJ2-7; 7 nucleotides align to TRBD1. The CDR3 sequence is 15 residues long. J gave up 0 bases and V 2 bases, and 4 bases lay outside the gene matches. Germline V lookup: CDR1 MNHEY, CDR2 SMNVEV (reference sequence). The CDR3 DNA sequence: TGTGCCAGCAGTTTAACAGGGGAAGGCTCCTACGAGCAGTACTTC. Translating it yields CASSLTGEGSYEQYF.

This clonotype was seen only a few times. The V and J genes are TRBV20-1 and TRBJ2-4; TRBD2 matches 7 bases. Per the germline V gene, CDR1 is DFQATT and CDR2 is SNEGSKA (reference sequence). Losses at the gene ends were 0 bases for V and 8 bases for J; bases not matched to a gene: 19. This CDR3 has 18 amino acids. In DNA, the CDR3 is TGCAGTGCTAGAGATCTGGGGGAGGGCCGCGGTGTGTTCGACATTCAGTACTTC. Residues: CSARDLGEGRGVFDIQYF.

V gene TRBV2 combines with J gene TRBJ2-1; 11 positions match TRBD2. Looked up from germline, CDR1 is SNHLY and CDR2 is FYNNEI. The CDR3 contains 16 residues. V gave up 5 bases and J gave up 6 bases; unmatched junction bases: 9. The CDR3 DNA follows: TGTGCCAGCAGTAGGTCCCGACTAGCGGGACTCAATGAGCAGTTCTTC. Its protein product is CASSRSRLAGLNEQFF.

In this sample, this clonotype turned up a few times. This chain links TRBV20-1 with TRBJ1-4; 10 nucleotides align to TRBD1. The CDR3 loop spans 16 amino acids. The germline V gene has CDR1 DFQATT and CDR2 SNEGSKA (reference sequence). The V and J ends lost 4 bases and 8 bases, in that order; junction bases with no gene match: 13. The CDR3 protein is CSAILDVGTGDEKLFF. CDR3 sequence (DNA): TGCAGTGCTATTCTTGACGTGGGGACAGGGGACGAAAAACTGTTTTTT.

In nucleotides, the CDR3 is TGTGCCAGCAGTTTGTTGGGGAGCGGGGACAATGAGCAGTTCTTC. It codes for CASSLLGSGDNEQFF. J is TRBJ2-1 and V is TRBV28; 7 nucleotides align to TRBD2. Germline CDR1 and CDR2: MDHEN and SYDVKM. The CDR3 covers 15 residues. J was trimmed by 5 bases and V by 3 bases; bases with no gene match: 7.

Regarding this clonotype: A much larger clone differs from this one at a single base, so this may be a read error. This chain links TRBV7-9 with TRBJ1-2; the D gene is possibly TRBD1 (5 bases). V lost 7 bases and J lost 3, with 15 bases in between. The CDR3 is 14 amino acids. Germline-derived CDR1 and CDR2 are SEHNR and FQNEAQ (reference sequence). The CDR3 region is CASTIRGEDYGYTF. The CDR3 coding sequence is TGTGCCAGCACCATCCGGGGGGAGGACTATGGCTACACCTTC.

The CDR3 protein is CASSLAWTGEVTEAFF. The CDR3 DNA reads TGTGCCAGCAGCTTAGCGTGGACAGGGGAGGTCACTGAAGCTTTCTTT. The rearrangement uses TRBV7-8 and TRBJ1-1, with 9 bases that match TRBD1. This CDR3 spans 16 amino acids. V trimming: 0 bases; J trimming: 4 bases; junction bases outside the gene matches: 6. Germline CDR1 SGHVS, CDR2 FQNEAQ.

The CDR3 region is CASSPDRGRGNYGYTF. Here the CDR3 DNA reads TGTGCCAGTAGTCCGGACAGGGGGCGCGGGAACTATGGCTACACCTTC. The chain has TRBV19 and TRBJ1-2; 11 nucleotides match TRBD1. CDR1 and CDR2 from the germline V gene are LNHDA and SQIVND (reference sequence). CDR3 length equals 16 residues. J gave up 2 bases and V 5 bases, and 7 bases lay outside the gene matches.

V usage is TRBV27 and J usage is TRBJ2-7, with 7 nucleotides matching TRBD2. The CDR3 contains 17 residues. V shed 6 bases and J 3 bases; nucleotides not matched to a gene: 17. Germline lookup yields CDR1 MNHEY and CDR2 SMNVEV (reference sequence). This CDR3 reads CASREHSAGTNLYEQYF. In DNA form, the CDR3 reads TGTGCCAGCAGGGAACACAGCGCCGGGACTAACCTCTACGAGCAGTACTTC.